The clone carrying this TCR beta chain was counted at least ten times. MiXCR, applied by TCRdb to the RT-PCR reads, yields one record per CDR3 protein. The table shows about 960,000 distinct CDR3 sequences, with approximately 19% occurring only once. This specimen comes from a study of patients and donors after allogeneic stem cell transplantation. Germline CDR1 and CDR2: SGHRS and YFSETQ. The germline V and J ends were trimmed by 2 bases and 0 bases, with 9 bases remaining between them. This CDR3 has 16 amino acids. Specimen: blood, either unsorted or a sorted T cell fraction (not recorded which). This TCR came from a human donor who was either an allogeneic HSCT recipient or a stem cell or donor lymphocyte infusion donor (not recorded which). It is not recorded whose cells these are; they may come from a transplant donor. The genes are TRBV5-1 and TRBJ2-6; D gene unclear. The CDR3 region has the DNA TGCGCCAGCAGCTTTCAGGAGAGCTCTGGGGCCAACGTCCTGACTTTC. Protein sequence: CASSFQESSGANVLTF.